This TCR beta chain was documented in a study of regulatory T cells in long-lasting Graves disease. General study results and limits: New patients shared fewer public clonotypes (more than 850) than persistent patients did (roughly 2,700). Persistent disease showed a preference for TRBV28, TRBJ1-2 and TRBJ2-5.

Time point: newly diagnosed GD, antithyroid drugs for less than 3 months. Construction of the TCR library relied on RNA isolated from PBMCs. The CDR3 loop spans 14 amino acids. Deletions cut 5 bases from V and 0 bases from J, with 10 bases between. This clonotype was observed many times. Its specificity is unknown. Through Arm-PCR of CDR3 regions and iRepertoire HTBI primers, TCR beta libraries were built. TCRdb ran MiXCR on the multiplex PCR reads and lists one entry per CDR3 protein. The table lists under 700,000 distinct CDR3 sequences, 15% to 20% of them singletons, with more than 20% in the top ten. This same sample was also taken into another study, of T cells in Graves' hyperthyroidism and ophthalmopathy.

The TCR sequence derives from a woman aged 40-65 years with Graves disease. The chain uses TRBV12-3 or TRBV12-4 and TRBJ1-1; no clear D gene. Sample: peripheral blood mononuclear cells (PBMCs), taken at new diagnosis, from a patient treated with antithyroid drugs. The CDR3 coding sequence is TGTGCCAGCAGTCTTGCGGGCGTGAACACTGAAGCTTTCTTT. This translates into CASSLAGVNTEAFF.